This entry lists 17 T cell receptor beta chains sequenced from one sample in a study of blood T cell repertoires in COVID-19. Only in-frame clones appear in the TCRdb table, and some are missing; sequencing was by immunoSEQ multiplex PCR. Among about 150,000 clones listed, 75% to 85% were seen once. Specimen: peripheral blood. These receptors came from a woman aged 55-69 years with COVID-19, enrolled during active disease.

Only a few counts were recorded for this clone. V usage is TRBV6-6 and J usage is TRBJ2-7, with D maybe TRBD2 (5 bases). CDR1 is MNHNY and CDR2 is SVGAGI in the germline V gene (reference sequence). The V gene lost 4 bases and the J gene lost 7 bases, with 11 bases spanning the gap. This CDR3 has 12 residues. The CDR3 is CASSSPGKEQYF. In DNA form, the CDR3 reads TGTGCCAGCAGTTCCCCCGGGAAAGAGCAGTACTTC.

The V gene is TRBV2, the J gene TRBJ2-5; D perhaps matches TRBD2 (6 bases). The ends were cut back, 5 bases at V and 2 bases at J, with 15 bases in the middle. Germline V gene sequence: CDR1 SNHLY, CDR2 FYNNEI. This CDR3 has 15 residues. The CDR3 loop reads CASSQAGLPQETQYF. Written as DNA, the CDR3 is TGTGCCAGCAGTCAGGCGGGACTCCCTCAAGAGACCCAGTACTTC.

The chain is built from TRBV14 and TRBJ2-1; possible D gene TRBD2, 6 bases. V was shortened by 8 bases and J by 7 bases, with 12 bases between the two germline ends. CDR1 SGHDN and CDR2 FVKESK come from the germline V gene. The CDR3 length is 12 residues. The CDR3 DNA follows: TGTGCCAGCTCACCCGGGAGTAATGAGCAGTTCTTC. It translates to CASSPGSNEQFF.

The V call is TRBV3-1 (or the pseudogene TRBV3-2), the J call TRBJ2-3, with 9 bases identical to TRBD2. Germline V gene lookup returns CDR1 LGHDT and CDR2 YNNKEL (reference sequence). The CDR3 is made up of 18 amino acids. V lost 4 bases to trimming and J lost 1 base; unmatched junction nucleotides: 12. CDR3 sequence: CASSPQELRLAGTDTQYF. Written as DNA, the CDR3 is TGTGCCAGCAGCCCCCAAGAATTAAGACTAGCGGGCACAGATACGCAGTATTTT.

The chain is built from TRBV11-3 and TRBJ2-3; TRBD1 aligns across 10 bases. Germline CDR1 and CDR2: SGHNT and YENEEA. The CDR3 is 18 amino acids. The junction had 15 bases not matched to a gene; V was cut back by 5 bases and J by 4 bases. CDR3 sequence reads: CASSRTDIGTGVPDTQYF. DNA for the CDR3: TGTGCCAGCAGCCGAACGGACATAGGGACAGGGGTTCCAGATACGCAGTATTTT.

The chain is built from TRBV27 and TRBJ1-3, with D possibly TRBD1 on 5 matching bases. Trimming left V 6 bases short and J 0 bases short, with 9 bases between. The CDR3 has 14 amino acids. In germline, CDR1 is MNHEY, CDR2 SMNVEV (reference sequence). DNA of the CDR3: TGTGCCAGCAGCCGGGGGATCTCTGGAAACACCATATATTTT. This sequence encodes CASSRGISGNTIYF.

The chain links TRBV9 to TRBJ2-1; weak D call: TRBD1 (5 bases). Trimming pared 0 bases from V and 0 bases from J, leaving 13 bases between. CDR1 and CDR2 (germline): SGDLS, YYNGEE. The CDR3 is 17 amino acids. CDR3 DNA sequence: TGTGCCAGCAGCGTAGCTAATCACAGGAGCTCCTACAATGAGCAGTTCTTC. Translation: CASSVANHRSSYNEQFF.

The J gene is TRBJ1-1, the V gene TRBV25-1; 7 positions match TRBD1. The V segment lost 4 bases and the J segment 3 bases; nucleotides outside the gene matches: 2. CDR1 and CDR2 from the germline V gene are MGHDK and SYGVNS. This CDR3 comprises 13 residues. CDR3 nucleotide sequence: TGTGCCAGCAGTGTAGGGGGCGACACTGAAGCTTTCTTT. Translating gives CASSVGGDTEAFF. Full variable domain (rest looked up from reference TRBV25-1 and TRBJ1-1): EADIYQTPRYLVIGTGKKITLECSQTMGHDKMYWYQQDPGMELHLIHYSYGVNSTEKGDLSSESTVSRIRTEHFPLTLESARPSHTSQYLCASSVGGDTEAFFGQGTRLTVV.

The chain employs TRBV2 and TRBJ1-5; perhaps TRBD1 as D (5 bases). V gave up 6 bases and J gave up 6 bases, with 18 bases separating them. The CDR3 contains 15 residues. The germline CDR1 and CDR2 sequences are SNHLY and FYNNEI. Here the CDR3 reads CASSELSGGGQPQHF. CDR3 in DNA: TGTGCCAGCAGCGAGCTCTCTGGGGGAGGTCAGCCCCAGCATTTT.

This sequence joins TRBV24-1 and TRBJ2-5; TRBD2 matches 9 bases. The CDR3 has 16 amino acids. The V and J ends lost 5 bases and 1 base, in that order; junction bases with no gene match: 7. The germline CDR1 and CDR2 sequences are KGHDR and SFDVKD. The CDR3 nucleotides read TGTGCCACCAGTGCGGAACGAGCGGGGGGCCAAGAGACCCAGTACTTC. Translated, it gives CATSAERAGGQETQYF.

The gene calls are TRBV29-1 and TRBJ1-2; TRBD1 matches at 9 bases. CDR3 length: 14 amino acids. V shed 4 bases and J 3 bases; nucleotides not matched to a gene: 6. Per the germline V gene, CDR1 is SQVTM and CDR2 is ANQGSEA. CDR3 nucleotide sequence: TGCAGCGTTGGAGGGACAGGGACTTACTATGGCTACACCTTC. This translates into CSVGGTGTYYGYTF.

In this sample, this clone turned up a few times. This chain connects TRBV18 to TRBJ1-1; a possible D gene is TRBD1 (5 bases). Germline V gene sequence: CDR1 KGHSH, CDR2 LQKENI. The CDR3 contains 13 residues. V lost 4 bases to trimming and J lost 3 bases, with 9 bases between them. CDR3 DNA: TGTGCCAGCTCACTAGGGGAGGACACTGAAGCTTTCTTT. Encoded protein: CASSLGEDTEAFF.

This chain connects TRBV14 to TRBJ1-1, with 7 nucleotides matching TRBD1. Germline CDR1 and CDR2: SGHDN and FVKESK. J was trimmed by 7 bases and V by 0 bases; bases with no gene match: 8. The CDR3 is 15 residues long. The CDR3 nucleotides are TGTGCCAGCAGCCAAGATAGCAGGGGGATCGGTGAAGCTTTCTTT. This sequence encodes CASSQDSRGIGEAFF. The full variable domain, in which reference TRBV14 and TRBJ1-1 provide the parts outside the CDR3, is EAGVTQFPSHSVIEKGQTVTLRCDPISGHDNLYWYRRVMGKEIKFLLHFVKESKQDESGMPNNRFLAERTGGTYSTLKVQPAELEDSGVYFCASSQDSRGIGEAFFGQGTRLTVV.

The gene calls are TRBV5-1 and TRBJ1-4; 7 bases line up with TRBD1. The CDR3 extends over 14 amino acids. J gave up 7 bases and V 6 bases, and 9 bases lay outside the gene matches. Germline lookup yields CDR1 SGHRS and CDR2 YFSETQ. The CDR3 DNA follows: TGCGCCAGCACCCGGGACAGCCCTTTTGAAAAACTGTTTTTT. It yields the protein CASTRDSPFEKLFF.

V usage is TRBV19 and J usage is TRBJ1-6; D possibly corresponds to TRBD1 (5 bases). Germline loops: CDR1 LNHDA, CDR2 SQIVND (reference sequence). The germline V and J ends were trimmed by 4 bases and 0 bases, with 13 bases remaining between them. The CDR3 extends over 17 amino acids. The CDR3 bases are TGTGCCAGTAGTAATATCGACAGACGCTCCTATAATTCACCCCTCCACTTT. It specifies CASSNIDRRSYNSPLHF.

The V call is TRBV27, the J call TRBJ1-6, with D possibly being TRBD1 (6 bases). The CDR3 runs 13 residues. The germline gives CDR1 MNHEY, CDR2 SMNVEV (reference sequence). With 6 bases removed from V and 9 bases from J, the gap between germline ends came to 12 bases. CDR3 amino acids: CASSQRGGSPLHF. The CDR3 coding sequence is TGTGCCAGCAGCCAGAGGGGGGGTTCACCCCTCCACTTT.

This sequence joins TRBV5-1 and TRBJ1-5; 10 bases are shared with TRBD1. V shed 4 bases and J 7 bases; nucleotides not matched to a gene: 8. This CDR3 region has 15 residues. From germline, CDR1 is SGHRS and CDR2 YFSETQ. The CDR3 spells CASSPSGTGEQPQHF. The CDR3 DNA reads TGCGCCAGCAGCCCGTCCGGGACAGGGGAACAGCCCCAGCATTTT.